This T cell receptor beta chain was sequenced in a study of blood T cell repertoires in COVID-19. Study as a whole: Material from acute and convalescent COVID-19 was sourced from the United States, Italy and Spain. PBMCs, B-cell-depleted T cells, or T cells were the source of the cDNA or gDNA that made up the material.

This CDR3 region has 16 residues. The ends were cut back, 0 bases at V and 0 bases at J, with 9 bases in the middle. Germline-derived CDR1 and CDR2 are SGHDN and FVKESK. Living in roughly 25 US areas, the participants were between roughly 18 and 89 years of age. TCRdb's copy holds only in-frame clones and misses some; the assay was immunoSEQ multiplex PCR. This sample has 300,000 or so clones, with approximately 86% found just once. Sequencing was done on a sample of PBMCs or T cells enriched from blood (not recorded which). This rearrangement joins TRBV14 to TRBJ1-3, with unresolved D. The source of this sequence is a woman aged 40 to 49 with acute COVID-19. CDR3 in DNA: TGTGCCAGCAGCCAAGAGATGTACAGCTCTGGAAACACCATATATTTT. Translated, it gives CASSQEMYSSGNTIYF.